This record covers a single T cell receptor (beta chain). Its specificity is not known. For sorted subsets, roughly 210 ng DNA per replicate equaled around 28,000 T cell genomes. Repertoires were generated with immunoSEQ multiplex PCR, while TCRdb's copy carries only in-frame clones and drops some. Here the sample spans around 640,000 clones, 90% to 97% being singletons. This record belongs to a study of shared clonotypes between healthy human individuals. Study-wide findings and caveats: In this cohort, only blood was sampled, and tissue repertoires likely differ. Though the depth was large, rarefaction showed that sorted-subset sequencing was incomplete.

Terminally differentiated effector memory CD45RA+ cells were excluded from the naive CD8 cells, which were CD45RO-negative and positively selected for CCR7. Unmatched junction bases numbered 8, after V lost 5 bases and J lost 6 bases. This CDR3 comprises 16 residues. The V gene's germline CDR1 is PRHDT and CDR2 FYEKMQ (reference sequence). Sequencing was done on a sample of naive CD8+ T cells sorted from blood. This chain uses TRBV13 with TRBJ2-7, with 15 positions matching TRBD2. This receptor was identified in a woman between 25 and 40 years old in good health. In DNA form, the CDR3 reads TGTGCCAGCAGCGCGGGACTAGCGGGAGGACCGGGCGAGCAGTACTTC. Translation: CASSAGLAGGPGEQYF.